A single sample gave rise to the 17 T cell receptor beta chains below, sequenced in a study of blood T cell repertoires in COVID-19. The table came from immunoSEQ multiplex PCR; TCRdb's copy has only in-frame clones and leaves some out. There are about 50,000 clones in the sample; less than 85% occur only once, and roughly 15% lies in the top ten. The source material was peripheral blood. The source is a man between 65 and 85 years old with active COVID-19.

This chain links TRBV5-1 with TRBJ2-3, with 10 bases aligning to TRBD2. CDR3 length: 14 residues. Losses at the gene ends were 4 bases for V and 5 bases for J; bases not matched to a gene: 4. Per the germline V gene, CDR1 is SGHRS and CDR2 is YFSETQ. CDR3 DNA: TGCGCCAGCAGCCCCGCTAGCGGGAGAGATACGCAGTATTTT. Its protein product is CASSPASGRDTQYF.

This chain links TRBV30 with TRBJ2-1, with D possibly being TRBD2 (5 bases). Germline V gene sequence: CDR1 GTSNPN, CDR2 SVGIG (reference sequence). Trimming took off 3 bases at V and 10 bases at J, with 10 bases between the two ends. The CDR3 spans 11 residues. DNA of the CDR3: TGTGCCTGGAGCCCTCCGGGAGAGCAGTTCTTC. As protein: CAWSPPGEQFF.

The rearrangement links TRBV30 to TRBJ1-1; 11 bases are shared with TRBD1. CDR1 is GTSNPN and CDR2 is SVGIG in the germline V gene (reference sequence). The CDR3 is made up of 13 amino acids. Trimming removed 8 bases from V and 5 bases from J; junction bases left unmatched: 7. This chain's CDR3 is CAGGQGAGTEAFF. In DNA, the CDR3 is TGTGCCGGCGGACAGGGGGCCGGAACTGAAGCTTTCTTT.

This clone came up a few times. J is TRBJ2-2 and V is TRBV7-9; perhaps TRBD1 as D (6 bases). The CDR3 runs 16 residues. CDR1 is SEHNR, CDR2 FQNEAQ, per germline (reference sequence). Deletions cut 5 bases from V and 0 bases from J, with 13 bases between. The CDR3 nucleotides read TGTGCCAGCAGCACCCAGACAGGCTCGAACACCGGGGAGCTGTTTTTT. This codes for CASSTQTGSNTGELFF.

V and J are TRBV9 and TRBJ2-5; a possible D gene is TRBD1 (7 bases). The V end was cut by 4 bases, the J end by 5 bases, with 24 bases between. This CDR3 is 17 amino acids long. Germline CDR1 and CDR2: SGDLS and YYNGEE. CDR3 in amino acids: CASSPQGGGAWRETQYF. The CDR3 DNA reads as TGTGCCAGCAGCCCCCAGGGGGGTGGGGCGTGGAGGGAGACCCAGTACTTC.

This clone was picked up one time. The chain uses TRBV30 and TRBJ1-3, with TRBD1 matching 7 bases. Trimming cost V 7 bases and J 2 bases; bases outside gene matches: 17. This CDR3 is 17 amino acids long. Germline values: CDR1 GTSNPN, CDR2 SVGIG (reference sequence). CDR3 in amino acids: CAFKEGLFGTAGNTIYF. The CDR3 nucleotides read TGTGCCTTCAAGGAGGGTCTTTTTGGGACAGCTGGAAACACCATATATTTT.

V and J are TRBV5-1 and TRBJ2-1; D gene unclear. The germline V gene has CDR1 SGHRS and CDR2 YFSETQ. CDR3 length equals 13 residues. Between the trimmed V and J ends, which lost 0 bases and 7 bases, there was a span of 8 bases. In nucleotides, the CDR3 is TGCGCCAGCAGCTTGGATCCCGGGAATGAGCAGTTCTTC. Its protein product is CASSLDPGNEQFF. The whole variable domain, remainder taken from reference TRBV5-1 and TRBJ2-1, is KAGVTQTPRYLIKTRGQQVTLSCSPISGHRSVSWYQQTPGQGLQFLFEYFSETQRNKGNFPGRFSGRQFSNSRSEMNVSTLELGDSALYLCASSLDPGNEQFFGPGTRLTVL.

Remarks on this clone: The junction differs from germline at one of its ends, possibly a read error. The J gene is TRBJ2-1, the V gene TRBV11-2; 12 nucleotides agree with TRBD2. The CDR3 consists of 17 residues. CDR1 is SGHAT, CDR2 FQNNGV, per germline. This CDR3 is CANSLETSGSRYNEQFF. The CDR3 region has the DNA TGTGCCAACAGCTTAGAGACTAGCGGGAGTAGGTACAATGAGCAGTTCTTC.

The chain carries TRBV3-1 (or the pseudogene TRBV3-2) and TRBJ1-2; D gene unclear. V dropped 1 base and J dropped 4 bases, with 13 bases sitting between them. Germline-derived CDR1 and CDR2 are LGHDT and YNNKEL (reference sequence). This CDR3 has 15 residues. Written as DNA, the CDR3 is TGTGCCAGCAGCCAAGGGCCGCAACGGGGCTATGGCTACACCTTC. Translating gives CASSQGPQRGYGYTF.

The rearrangement uses TRBV3-1 (or the pseudogene TRBV3-2) and TRBJ1-2, with D tentatively TRBD1 (5 bases). Germline V gene lookup returns CDR1 LGHDT and CDR2 YNNKEL (reference sequence). V was cut by 1 base and J by 1 base, with 13 bases left in between. CDR3 length: 16 amino acids. CDR3 protein: CASSQGRRGDNYGYTF. For the CDR3, the DNA is TGTGCCAGCAGCCAAGGACGGAGGGGTGATAACTATGGCTACACCTTC.

V is TRBV24-1 and J is TRBJ1-2; 7 bases agree with TRBD1. CDR1 KGHDR and CDR2 SFDVKD come from the germline V gene. CDR3 length: 13 residues. The junction had 0 bases not matched to a gene; V was cut back by 0 bases and J by 6 bases. CDR3 loop: CATSDLTGDGYTF. In DNA, the CDR3 is TGTGCCACCAGTGATTTGACAGGGGATGGCTACACCTTC.

The chain links TRBV23-1 to TRBJ2-3; unclear D gene. TRBV23-1 counts as an open reading frame of uncertain function. The ends were cut back, 8 bases at V and 3 bases at J, with 15 bases in the middle. The CDR3 runs to 14 residues. The CDR3 nucleotides are TGCGCCAGCGGCATTTGGAGAGGAACAGATACGCAGTATTTT. This translates into CASGIWRGTDTQYF.

J is TRBJ2-2 and V is TRBV7-2, with 13 bases matching TRBD2. The germline V gene encodes CDR1 SGHTA and CDR2 FQGNSA. The CDR3 totals 16 residues. The V and J ends lost 4 bases and 4 bases, in that order; junction bases with no gene match: 3. The CDR3 DNA reads as TGTGCCAGCAGCTGGACTAGCGGGAGAGGCACCGGGGAGCTGTTTTTT. Translation: CASSWTSGRGTGELFF.

The chain combines TRBV20-1 with TRBJ2-5; D gene ambiguous. Germline V gene data show CDR1 as DFQATT and CDR2 as SNEGSKA (reference sequence). Deletions cut 3 bases from V and 2 bases from J, with 7 bases between. CDR3 size: 12 residues. The CDR3 DNA is TGCAGTGCTAGTGGCCAGCAAGAGACCCAGTACTTC. Residues: CSASGQQETQYF.

The rearrangement uses TRBV29-1 and TRBJ1-4; D is uncertain. Germline assignment: CDR1 SQVTM and CDR2 ANQGSEA. V shed 7 bases and J shed 15 bases, with 9 bases lying between them. The CDR3 loop spans 8 amino acids. The CDR3 sequence is CSARLMFF. CDR3 bases: TGCAGCGCCCGTCTAATGTTTTTT.

This chain uses TRBV6-6 with TRBJ2-7; 11 bases are a match to TRBD2. Looked up from germline, CDR1 is MNHNY and CDR2 is SVGAGI (reference sequence). V shed 10 bases, J shed 10 bases, and the junction held 9 bases outside the gene matches. This CDR3 region has 12 residues. This CDR3 reads CATGTSGQEQYF. The CDR3 DNA follows: TGTGCCACCGGGACTAGCGGTCAGGAACAGTACTTC.

This clone was detected once. This specimen includes other DNA sequences encoding the same CDR3. The chain has TRBV6-1 and TRBJ1-1; 8 bases agree with TRBD1. The germline V gene encodes CDR1 MNHNS and CDR2 SASEGT. The J segment lost 5 bases and the V segment lost 3 bases, leaving 5 bases of the junction unmatched. CDR3 length equals 14 residues. As DNA, the CDR3 is TGTGCCAGCAGTGACAGGGGGCGGGGGACTGAAGCTTTCTTT. Its protein is CASSDRGRGTEAFF.